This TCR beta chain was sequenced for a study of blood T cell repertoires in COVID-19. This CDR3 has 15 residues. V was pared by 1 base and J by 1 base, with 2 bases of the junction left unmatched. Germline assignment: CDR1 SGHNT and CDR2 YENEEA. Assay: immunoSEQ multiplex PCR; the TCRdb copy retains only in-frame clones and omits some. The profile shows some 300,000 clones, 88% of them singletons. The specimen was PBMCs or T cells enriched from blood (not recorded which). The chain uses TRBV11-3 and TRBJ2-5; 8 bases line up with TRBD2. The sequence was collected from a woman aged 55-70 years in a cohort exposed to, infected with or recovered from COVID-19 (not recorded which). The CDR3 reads CASSLGGRIQETQYF. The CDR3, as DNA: TGTGCCAGCAGCTTAGGCGGGAGGATCCAAGAGACCCAGTACTTC.